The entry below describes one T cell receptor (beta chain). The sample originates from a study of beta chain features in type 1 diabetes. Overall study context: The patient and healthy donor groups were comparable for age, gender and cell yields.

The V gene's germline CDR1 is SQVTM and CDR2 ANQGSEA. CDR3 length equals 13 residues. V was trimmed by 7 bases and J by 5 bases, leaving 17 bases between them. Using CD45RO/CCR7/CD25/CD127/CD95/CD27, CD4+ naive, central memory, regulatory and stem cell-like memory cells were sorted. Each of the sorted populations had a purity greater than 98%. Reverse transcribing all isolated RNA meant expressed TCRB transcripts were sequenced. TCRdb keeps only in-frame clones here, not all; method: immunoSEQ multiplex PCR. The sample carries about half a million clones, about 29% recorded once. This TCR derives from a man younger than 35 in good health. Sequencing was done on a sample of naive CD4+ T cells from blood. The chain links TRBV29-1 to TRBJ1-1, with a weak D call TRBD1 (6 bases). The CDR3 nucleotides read TGCAGCGGCTGGAAGGGGGTAGAGACTGAAGCTTTCTTT. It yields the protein CSGWKGVETEAFF.